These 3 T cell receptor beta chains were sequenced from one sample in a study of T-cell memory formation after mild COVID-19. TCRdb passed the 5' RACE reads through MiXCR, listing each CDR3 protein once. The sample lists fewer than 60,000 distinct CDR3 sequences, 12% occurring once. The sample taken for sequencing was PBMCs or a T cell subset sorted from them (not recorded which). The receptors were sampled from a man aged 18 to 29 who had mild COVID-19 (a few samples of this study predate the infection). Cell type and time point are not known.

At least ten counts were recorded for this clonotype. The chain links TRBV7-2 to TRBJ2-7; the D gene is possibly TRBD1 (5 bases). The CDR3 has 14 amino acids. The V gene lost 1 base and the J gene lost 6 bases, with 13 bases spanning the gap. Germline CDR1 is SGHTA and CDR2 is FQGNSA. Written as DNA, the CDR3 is TGTGCCAGCAGCTTAGGGGGCGGACACATCGAGCAGTACGTC. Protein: CASSLGGGHIEQYV.

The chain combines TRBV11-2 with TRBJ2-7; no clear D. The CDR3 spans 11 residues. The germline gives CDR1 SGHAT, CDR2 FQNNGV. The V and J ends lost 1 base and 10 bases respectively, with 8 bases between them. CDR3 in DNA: TGTGCCAGCAGCTTAGGGGCCGGACAGTACTTC. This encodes CASSLGAGQYF.

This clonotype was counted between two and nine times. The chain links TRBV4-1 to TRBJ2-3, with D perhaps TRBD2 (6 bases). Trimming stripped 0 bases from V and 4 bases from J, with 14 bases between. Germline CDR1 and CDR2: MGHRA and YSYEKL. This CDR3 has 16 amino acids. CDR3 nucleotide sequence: TGCGCCAGCAGCCAAGAGTGGGCCCCTAGCGCAGATACGCAGTATTTT. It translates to CASSQEWAPSADTQYF.